Below are 8 T cell receptor beta chains sequenced from a single sample in a study of metastatic and nonmetastatic thyroid tumors. All patients were treatment-naive before thyroid surgery. MiXCR reprocessed the PCR reads for TCRdb. Among fewer than 40,000 clones listed, 17% were seen once. The sequencing sample was made of blood. These receptor sequences come from a male donor with papillary thyroid cancer or a benign thyroid nodule (not recorded which). Some clones in this sample may be carry-over from other donors' samples.

This sequence joins TRBV3-1 and TRBJ2-7, with TRBD2 matching 8 bases. The CDR3 is made up of 14 amino acids. J lost 3 bases, V lost 5 bases, and 6 bases had no gene match. CDR1 LGHDT and CDR2 YNNKEL come from the germline V gene (reference sequence). The chain's CDR3 is CASSAGTSFYEQYF. Written as DNA, the CDR3 is TGTGCCAGCAGCGCCGGGACTAGTTTCTACGAGCAGTACTTC.

This clone has ten or more counts. The V and J genes are TRBV11-2 and TRBJ2-5; unclear D gene. This CDR3 is built from 13 residues. Germline CDR1 SGHAT, CDR2 FQNNGV. Deletions cut 5 bases from V and 2 bases from J, with 9 bases between. The CDR3 region is CASSKNSQETQYF. The CDR3 DNA is TGTGCCAGCAGCAAAAACTCACAAGAGACCCAGTACTTC.

This clone was counted ten times or more. The V call is TRBV30, the J call TRBJ2-1; 14 bases agree with TRBD2. Germline V gene data show CDR1 as GTSNPN and CDR2 as SVGIG (reference sequence). The CDR3 contains 15 residues. Germline trimming cut 1 base from V and 9 bases from J; bases unmatched to any gene: 5. The CDR3 protein is CAWSAGLAGDREQFF. The DNA for the CDR3 is TGTGCCTGGAGTGCGGGACTAGCGGGAGATCGTGAGCAGTTCTTC.

This clone appeared a few times. An end of the junction differs from the germline gene, which may be a read error. The chain has TRBV28 and TRBJ1-2, with 7 bases that match TRBD1. The CDR3 is made up of 14 amino acids. Looked up from germline, CDR1 is MDHEN and CDR2 is SYDVKM. CDR3 coding DNA: TGTGCCAGCAGGGACGGACAGGTCTCCTATGTCTACACCTTC. Its protein product is CASRDGQVSYVYTF.

This clone was seen at least ten times. The rearrangement joins TRBV6-1 to TRBJ2-4; TRBD2 is a possible D gene (6 bases). The CDR3 is made up of 16 amino acids. The germline V gene encodes CDR1 MNHNS and CDR2 SASEGT. V lost 4 bases and J 3 bases, leaving 16 bases between the germline ends. CDR3 nucleotides: TGTGCCAGCAGTGTTGGGTGGGGAGGAGGCAAAAACATTCAGTACTTC. This encodes CASSVGWGGGKNIQYF.

This clone was picked up a small number of times. As DNA, the CDR3 is TGTGCCAGCAGTTACTCCATTCGACCTACTAGCGGGAGTTACGAGCAGTACTTC. Its protein product is CASSYSIRPTSGSYEQYF. This chain connects TRBV6-2 or TRBV6-3 to TRBJ2-7; 11 positions match TRBD2. Germline V gene sequence: CDR1 MNHEY, CDR2 SVGEGT. The CDR3 spans 18 residues. J lost 4 bases, V lost 0 bases, and 11 bases had no gene match.

This clone appeared many times. A much larger clone differs from this one at a single base, so this may be a read error. This same CDR3 is encoded by further DNA sequences in the sample. The chain employs TRBV27 and TRBJ2-3; D is perhaps TRBD1 or TRBD2 (5 bases each). The length of the CDR3 is 12 residues. The germline gives CDR1 MNHEY, CDR2 SMNVEV (reference sequence). The DNA for the CDR3 is TGTGCCAGCGGCCCCGGGGCGCATACGCAGTACTTT. Amino acids: CASGPGAHTQYF.

The CDR3 sequence is CASSLGGDADTQYF. DNA of the CDR3: TGTGCCAGCAGCCTAGGGGGGGACGCAGATACGCAGTATTTT. V gene TRBV11-3 combines with J gene TRBJ2-3; D perhaps matches TRBD2 (7 bases). V shed 5 bases and J shed 4 bases, with 13 bases lying between them. The CDR3 is 14 amino acids. In germline, CDR1 is SGHNT, CDR2 YENEEA.